This T cell receptor beta chain was sequenced in a study of blood T cell repertoires in COVID-19. The wider study: COVID-19 samples collected from the United States, Italy and Spain covered acute and convalescent phases.

This clone was found a few times. The participants were between about 18 and 100 years old and came from fewer than 25 US areas. The CDR3 is 13 amino acids. CDR1 and CDR2 from the germline V gene are MNHEY and SVGAGI. The V gene lost 5 bases and the J gene lost 4 bases, with 9 bases spanning the gap. TCRdb keeps only in-frame clones here, not all; method: immunoSEQ multiplex PCR. The sample lists under 300,000 clones, 75% to 90% seen once, with approximately 2.5% in the top ten. The chain links TRBV6-5 to TRBJ1-3; D remains ambiguous. The source of this sequence is a woman in her late teens or twenties who had recovered from COVID-19. Sequenced material: PBMCs or T cells enriched from blood (not recorded which). The CDR3 nucleotides are TGTGCCAGCAGTCGAGGGCGAGGAAACACCATATATTTT. Translating gives CASSRGRGNTIYF.